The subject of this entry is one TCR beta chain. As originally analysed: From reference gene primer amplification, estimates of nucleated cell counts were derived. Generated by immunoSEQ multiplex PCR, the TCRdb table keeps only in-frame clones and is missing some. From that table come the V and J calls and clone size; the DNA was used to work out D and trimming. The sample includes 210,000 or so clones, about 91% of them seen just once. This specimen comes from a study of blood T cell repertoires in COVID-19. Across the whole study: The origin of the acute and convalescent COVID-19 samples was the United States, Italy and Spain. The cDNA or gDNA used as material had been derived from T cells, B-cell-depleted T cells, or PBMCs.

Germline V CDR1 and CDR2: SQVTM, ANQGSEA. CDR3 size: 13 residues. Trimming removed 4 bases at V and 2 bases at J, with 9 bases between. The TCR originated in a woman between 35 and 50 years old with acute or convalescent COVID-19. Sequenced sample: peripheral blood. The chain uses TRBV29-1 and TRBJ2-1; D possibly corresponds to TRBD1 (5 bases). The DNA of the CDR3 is TGCAGCGTTGCCCCAGGGACCTACAATGAGCAGTTCTTC. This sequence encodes CSVAPGTYNEQFF.